These T cell receptor beta chains were read from a single sample in a study of T cell repertoires in cytomegalovirus infection. Their antigens remain unidentified. Each CDR3 protein is one row after TCRdb ran MiXCR on the reads. The sample lists a few hundred thousand distinct CDR3 sequences; roughly 42% were seen once. Material: cultured PBMCs, obtained from culture after CMV antigen stimulation. The receptors here all came from a human donor in good health (CMV status not recorded). Some clones in this sample may be carry-over from other donors' samples. The CDR3 runs from the conserved cysteine through the conserved F or W. A D gene is named only where the DNA matches it firmly. Expanded clones are given a class, and other clones once, few, many or no size at all.

d_call	v_call	j_call	clone_size	cdr3_nt	cdr3_aa
NA	TRBV28	TRBJ2-3	NA	TGTGCCAGCAGTTACCCCACCAGTGCGGGGGCCATCACAGATACGCAGTATTTT	CASSYPTSAGAITDTQYF
NA	TRBV7-3	TRBJ1-6	NA	TGTGCCAGCAGCTTAAGGCAGGATAATTCACCCCTCCACTTT	CASSLRQDNSPLHF
NA	TRBV7-2	TRBJ1-2	NA	TGTGCCAGTTCTCTGGGACGCCAAAGGGATGGCTACACCTTC	CASSLGRQRDGYTF
TRBD2	TRBV12-3/TRBV12-4	TRBJ2-7	NA	TGTGCCAGCAGTCCCAGACTAGCGGGATCCTCCTACGAGCAGTACTTC	CASSPRLAGSSYEQYF
TRBD1	TRBV19	TRBJ2-3	NA	TGTGCCAGTAGAAAAGACAGGGCGGTAGATACGCAGTATTTT	CASRKDRAVDTQYF
NA	TRBV28	TRBJ1-6	once	TGTGCCAGCACCACCGCGGGCCAGGGAGGTTCACCCCTCCACTTT	CASTTAGQGGSPLHF
NA	TRBV4-2	TRBJ1-5	NA	TGTGCCAGCAGCCTCGACGGAGGTATCAATCAGCCCCAGCATTTT	CASSLDGGINQPQHF
NA	TRBV12-3/TRBV12-4	TRBJ1-1	few	TGTGCCAGCAGTTTAGTCGGGGGGCGGGGGACTGAAGCTTTCTTT	CASSLVGGRGTEAFF
NA	TRBV24-1	TRBJ2-5	few	TGTGCCACCAGTGATTTCCAGGGGAGGGAGACCCAGTACTTC	CATSDFQGRETQYF
NA	TRBV11-2	TRBJ2-1	NA	TGTGCCAGCAGCTTTAGTACTGAGCAGTTCTTC	CASSFSTEQFF
NA	TRBV7-2	TRBJ2-5	NA	TGTGCCAGCAGCAAGGACTTCGGCCCCCCAGAGACCCAGTACTTC	CASSKDFGPPETQYF
TRBD2	TRBV5-5	TRBJ2-3	NA	TGTGCCAGCAGCCACCGACCGGGGGGGGGCACAGATACGCAGTATTTT	CASSHRPGGGTDTQYF
NA	TRBV7-2	TRBJ2-7	few	TGTGCCAGCAGCTTAGCGCGGGAAGCTTCGGGAGAGCAGTACTTC	CASSLAREASGEQYF
NA	TRBV7-3	TRBJ2-5	NA	TGTGCCAGCAGCCACGACCGAGGGGAGACCCAGTACTTC	CASSHDRGETQYF
NA	TRBV2	TRBJ1-4	few	TGTGCCAGCAGTCCCAACAGCGCAACTAATGAAAAACTGTTTTTT	CASSPNSATNEKLFF
TRBD1	TRBV6-2/TRBV6-3	TRBJ1-1	NA	TGTGCCAGCAGTTATTGGGACAGGGGTGAAGTAGGGAACACTGAAGCTTTCTTT	CASSYWDRGEVGNTEAFF
TRBD2	TRBV15	TRBJ2-7	few	TGTGCCACCAGCAGAGATTGGGCTAGCGGGGCCTACGAGCAGTACTTC	CATSRDWASGAYEQYF
NA	TRBV24-1	TRBJ1-2	NA	TGTGCCACCAGATTAGGAGAGGGCTATGGCTACACCTTC	CATRLGEGYGYTF
NA	TRBV28	TRBJ2-5	NA	TGTGCCAGCCAAGTTTTGCAGCAAGAGACCCAGTACTTC	CASQVLQQETQYF
TRBD2	TRBV5-6	TRBJ2-1	NA	TGTGCCAGCAGCTTGTTCGAACTAGCGGACGACAATGAGCAGTTCTTC	CASSLFELADDNEQFF
NA	TRBV7-2	TRBJ2-7	NA	TGTGCCAGCTCCTCTTCCGCTTCCTACGAGCAGTACTTC	CASSSSASYEQYF
NA	TRBV2	TRBJ2-5	few	TGTGCCAGCAGGCGCCGGGCCGCCCCTGGAGAGACCCAGTACTTC	CASRRRAAPGETQYF
NA	TRBV7-9	TRBJ1-4	few	TGTGCCAGCAGCATGGGACGAGCAACTAATGAAAAACTGTTTTTT	CASSMGRATNEKLFF